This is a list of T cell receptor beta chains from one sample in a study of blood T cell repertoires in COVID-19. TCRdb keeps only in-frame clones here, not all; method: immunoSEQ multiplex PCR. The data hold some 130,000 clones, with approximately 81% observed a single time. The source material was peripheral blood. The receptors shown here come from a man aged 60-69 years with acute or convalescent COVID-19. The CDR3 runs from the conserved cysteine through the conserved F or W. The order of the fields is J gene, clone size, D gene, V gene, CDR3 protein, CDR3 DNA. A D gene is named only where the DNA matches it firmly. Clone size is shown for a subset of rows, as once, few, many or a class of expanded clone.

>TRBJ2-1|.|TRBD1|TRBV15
CATSRDTLGQGYYYNEQFF
TGTGCCACCAGCAGAGATACCCTAGGACAGGGCTACTACTATAATGAGCAGTTCTTC
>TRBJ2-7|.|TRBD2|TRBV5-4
CASSLRSGTSGGRDEQYF
TGTGCCAGCAGCTTGAGGTCGGGGACTAGCGGGGGCCGGGACGAGCAGTACTTC
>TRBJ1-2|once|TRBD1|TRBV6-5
CASSLDDRGSVGYTF
TGTGCCAGCAGCCTGGACGACAGGGGAAGTGTCGGCTACACCTTC
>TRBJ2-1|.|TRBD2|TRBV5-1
CASSLGTFAGGRRNEQFF
TGCGCCAGCAGCTTGGGGACCTTTGCGGGGGGGCGAAGGAATGAGCAGTTCTTC
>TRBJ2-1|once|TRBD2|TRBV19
CASRRTGIQLAGAYNEQFF
TGTGCCAGTAGGAGGACAGGGATTCAACTAGCGGGAGCCTACAATGAGCAGTTCTTC
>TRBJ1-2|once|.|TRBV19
CASSPQGKMDYGYTF
TGTGCCAGTAGTCCTCAGGGTAAAATGGACTATGGCTACACCTTC
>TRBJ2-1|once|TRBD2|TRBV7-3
CASSPSGRARDEQFF
TGTGCCAGCAGCCCTAGCGGGAGGGCTAGGGATGAGCAGTTCTTC
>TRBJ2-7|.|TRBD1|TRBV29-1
CSVLGQGAYEQYF
TGCAGCGTTCTAGGACAGGGGGCCTACGAGCAGTACTTC
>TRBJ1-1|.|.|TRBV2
CASFNYMNTEAFF
TGTGCCAGCTTCAACTACATGAACACTGAAGCTTTCTTT
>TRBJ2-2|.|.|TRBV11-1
CASSLAPGNTGELFF
TGTGCCAGCAGCTTAGCTCCGGGGAACACCGGGGAGCTGTTTTTT
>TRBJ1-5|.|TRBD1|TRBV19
CASSIGGTGDQPQHF
TGTGCCAGTAGTATAGGGGGGACAGGGGACCAGCCCCAGCATTTT
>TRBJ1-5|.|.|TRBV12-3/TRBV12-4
CASSRRQDQPQHF
TGTGCCAGCAGCCGACGACAGGATCAGCCCCAGCATTTT
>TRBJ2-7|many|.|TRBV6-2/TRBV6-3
CASSYSLGGEQYF
TGTGCCAGCAGTTACTCCCTAGGGGGCGAGCAGTACTTC
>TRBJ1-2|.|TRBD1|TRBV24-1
CATSDWTGGKYGYTF
TGTGCCACCAGTGATTGGACAGGGGGCAAATATGGCTACACCTTC
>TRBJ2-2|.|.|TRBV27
CASSFGRGTGELFF
TGTGCCAGCAGTTTCGGGAGAGGCACCGGGGAGCTGTTTTTT
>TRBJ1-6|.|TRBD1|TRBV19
CASQPEQGNSSPLHF
TGTGCTTCCCAACCGGAACAGGGGAATAGCTCACCCCTCCACTTT
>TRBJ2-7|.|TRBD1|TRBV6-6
CASRGDMPGQGYEQYF
TGTGCCAGCAGGGGGGACATGCCGGGACAGGGTTACGAGCAGTACTTC